The 25 T cell receptor beta chains listed next were all sequenced from one sample in a study of blood T cell repertoires in COVID-19 (dated by TCRdb to the early 2020s). The method was the immunoSEQ multiplex PCR assay. Held by TCRdb, this immuneACCESS table contains in-frame sequences only and omits some clones. Under half of the omission traces to an unresolved V gene where checked; the cause of the rest is unknown. For this sample the table gives some 180,000 clones, of which 76% were detected only once. Roughly 8.6% of the sample comes from the top ten. The sequenced sample consisted of peripheral blood. These receptors were obtained from a woman in her forties or fifties with active or convalescent COVID-19.

V gene TRBV6-5 combines with J gene TRBJ2-1; TRBD1 matches at 7 bases. Losses at the gene ends were 7 bases for V and 10 bases for J; bases not matched to a gene: 10. CDR1 and CDR2 (germline): MNHEY, SVGAGI. This CDR3 contains 13 residues. The CDR3 region is CASTQDRVGEQFF. For the CDR3, the DNA is TGTGCCAGCACTCAAGACAGGGTTGGAGAGCAGTTCTTC.

The chain carries TRBV28 and TRBJ1-4, with D possibly matching TRBD1 (5 bases). Trimming stripped 6 bases from V and 5 bases from J, with 16 bases between. Germline-derived CDR1 and CDR2 are MDHEN and SYDVKM. The CDR3 has 15 residues. The CDR3 nucleotides read TGTGCCAGCAGACGAACTGGGGCGGGGAATGAAAAACTGTTTTTT. Translating gives CASRRTGAGNEKLFF.

The CDR3 region has the DNA TGCGCCAGCAGCAGTAGAGGGACAGGGGCCTACGCAACTAATGAAAAACTGTTTTTT. This translates into CASSSRGTGAYATNEKLFF. This sequence joins TRBV5-1 and TRBJ1-4; 10 bases line up with TRBD1. Per the germline V gene, CDR1 is SGHRS and CDR2 is YFSETQ. The CDR3 sequence is 19 residues long. Unmatched junction bases numbered 12, after V lost 4 bases and J lost 0 bases.

This sequence joins TRBV7-2 and TRBJ2-7; D is perhaps TRBD1 (6 bases). CDR3 length equals 15 residues. The germline V gene encodes CDR1 SGHTA and CDR2 FQGNSA. V gave up 5 bases and J gave up 3 bases, with 17 bases separating them. The CDR3 sequence: CASSVHAGEIYEQYF. CDR3 DNA: TGTGCCAGCAGCGTCCACGCAGGGGAGATCTACGAGCAGTACTTC.

V and J are TRBV28 and TRBJ1-1; TRBD1 is a possible D gene (5 bases). This CDR3 spans 15 amino acids. Per germline, CDR1 MDHEN and CDR2 SYDVKM. V was shortened by 3 bases and J by 2 bases, with 13 bases between the two germline ends. As DNA, the CDR3 is TGTGCCAGCAGTTTGTCGGGGGGAACCAACACTGAAGCTTTCTTT. Translated: CASSLSGGTNTEAFF.

CDR3 nucleotide sequence: TGTGCCAGCAGCGGACAGGGCGTTTGGGAAAAACTGTTTTTT. Encoded protein: CASSGQGVWEKLFF. V is TRBV6-2 or TRBV6-3 and J is TRBJ1-4; 8 bases agree with TRBD1. The CDR3 contains 14 residues. Looked up from germline, CDR1 is MNHEY and CDR2 is SVGEGT. V was pared by 6 bases and J by 8 bases, with 8 bases of the junction left unmatched.

This clone appeared once. The gene calls are TRBV5-6 and TRBJ2-7, with 11 bases lining up with TRBD1. V shed 3 bases and J 4 bases; nucleotides not matched to a gene: 6. This CDR3 contains 15 residues. Germline assignment: CDR1 SGHDT and CDR2 YYEEEE. CDR3 loop: CASSSLGQGVYEQYF. Here the CDR3 DNA reads TGTGCCAGCAGCTCTCTGGGACAGGGGGTTTACGAGCAGTACTTC.

The chain combines TRBV6-6 with TRBJ2-2; D is perhaps TRBD2 (6 bases). This CDR3 spans 16 amino acids. Germline V lookup: CDR1 MNHNY, CDR2 SVGAGI (reference sequence). Trimming took off 2 bases at V and 1 base at J, with 11 bases between the two ends. CDR3 residues: CASSYRPGENTGELFF. The CDR3 DNA reads TGTGCCAGCAGTTACAGGCCGGGGGAGAACACCGGGGAGCTGTTTTTT.

The V gene is TRBV4-3, the J gene TRBJ2-7; 8 bases fit TRBD2. J was trimmed by 4 bases and V by 4 bases; bases with no gene match: 12. The CDR3 is 16 residues long. Germline-derived CDR1 and CDR2 are LGHNA and YSLEER. The CDR3 spells CASSPSGGGGGYEQYF. In DNA, the CDR3 is TGCGCCAGCAGCCCCTCCGGGGGGGGCGGAGGGTACGAGCAGTACTTC.

The chain carries TRBV5-4 and TRBJ1-2; D may be TRBD1 (6 bases). CDR1 and CDR2 from the germline V gene are SGHNT and YYREEE (reference sequence). Trimming left V 0 bases short and J 3 bases short, with 9 bases between. CDR3 length: 14 residues. This chain's CDR3 is CASSLAAGDYGYTF. DNA for the CDR3: TGTGCCAGCAGCTTGGCGGCAGGGGACTATGGCTACACCTTC.

The J gene is TRBJ2-1, the V gene TRBV19; 8 bases match TRBD1. The CDR3 covers 16 residues. Germline CDR1 LNHDA, CDR2 SQIVND (reference sequence). With 4 bases clipped from V and 9 bases from J, the junction kept 14 bases outside the gene matches. DNA for the CDR3: TGTGCCAGTAGTAATAGGGGACAGGCCAAACGTAGTGAGCAGTTCTTC. Translating it yields CASSNRGQAKRSEQFF.

V usage is TRBV7-2 and J usage is TRBJ2-7; 10 nucleotides line up with TRBD1. With 5 bases clipped from V and 4 bases from J, the junction kept 8 bases outside the gene matches. This CDR3 comprises 15 residues. Germline V gene data show CDR1 as SGHTA and CDR2 as FQGNSA. The CDR3 DNA is TGTGCCAGCAGCCCGCGGACAGGGGGAACGTACGAGCAGTACTTC. Its translation is CASSPRTGGTYEQYF.

CDR3 region: CATSRETTEIIKNTEAFF. In nucleotides, the CDR3 is TGTGCCACCAGCAGAGAGACCACAGAGATAATAAAGAACACTGAAGCTTTCTTT. This chain links TRBV15 with TRBJ1-1; D is unresolved. The V gene's germline CDR1 is LNHNV and CDR2 YYDKDF (reference sequence). This CDR3 comprises 18 residues. The ends were cut back, 0 bases at V and 1 base at J, with 18 bases in the middle. The full variable domain, its missing parts supplied by reference TRBV15 and TRBJ1-1, is DAMVIQNPRYQVTQFGKPVTLSCSQTLNHNVMYWYQQKSSQAPKLLFHYYDKDFNNEADTPDNFQSRRPNTSFCFLDIRSPGLGDTAMYLCATSRETTEIIKNTEAFFGQGTRLTVV.

This rearrangement joins TRBV24-1 to TRBJ1-5; 8 positions match TRBD1. Trimming took 4 bases from V and 0 from J; bases not matched to a gene: 4. The CDR3 is 16 amino acids. Looked up from germline, CDR1 is KGHDR and CDR2 is SFDVKD. The CDR3 region has the DNA TGTGCCACCAGTGACCGGACAGGGAATAGCAATCAGCCCCAGCATTTT. The encoded protein is CATSDRTGNSNQPQHF.

The J gene is TRBJ1-2, the V gene TRBV20-1; the D gene is possibly TRBD1 (6 bases). The CDR3 has 12 residues. Germline V gene sequence: CDR1 DFQATT, CDR2 SNEGSKA (reference sequence). The V gene lost 3 bases and the J gene lost 3 bases, with 8 bases spanning the gap. CDR3 DNA: TGCAGTGCTAGTACAGGGCACTATGGCTACACCTTC. Amino acid sequence: CSASTGHYGYTF.

V gene TRBV30 combines with J gene TRBJ2-1; perhaps TRBD1 as D (5 bases). The CDR3 runs 14 residues. The V and J ends lost 0 bases and 6 bases respectively, with 12 bases between them. CDR1 and CDR2 from the germline V gene are GTSNPN and SVGIG (reference sequence). CDR3 in amino acids: CAWSVLADTNEQFF. The DNA for the CDR3 is TGTGCCTGGAGTGTACTCGCGGACACCAATGAGCAGTTCTTC.

This clone was seen a handful of times. The chain is built from TRBV6-5 and TRBJ1-1, with a possible D match to TRBD1 (6 bases). V lost 8 bases and J 1 base, leaving 17 bases between the germline ends. The CDR3 loop spans 15 amino acids. From germline, CDR1 is MNHEY and CDR2 SVGAGI. The CDR3 nucleotides read TGTGCCAGCGGTTCCCAGGGGTTTGGGAACACTGAAGCTTTCTTT. This encodes CASGSQGFGNTEAFF.

This chain uses TRBV3-1 (or the pseudogene TRBV3-2) with TRBJ1-1, with a weak D call TRBD1 (5 bases). The V gene lost 4 bases and the J gene lost 1 base, with 16 bases spanning the gap. CDR1 LGHDT and CDR2 YNNKEL come from the germline V gene (reference sequence). The CDR3 covers 16 residues. CDR3 amino acids: CASSRGAGRPNTEAFF. The CDR3 DNA follows: TGTGCCAGCAGCCGAGGGGCAGGGAGGCCGAACACTGAAGCTTTCTTT.

This sequence joins TRBV24-1 and TRBJ2-3; 8 bases fit TRBD2. The length of the CDR3 is 15 residues. Trimming took 3 bases from V and 1 from J; bases not matched to a gene: 2. Germline CDR1 and CDR2: KGHDR and SFDVKD. The CDR3 sequence is CATSDGTSGTDTQYF. CDR3 nucleotide sequence: TGTGCCACCAGTGATGGGACTAGTGGCACAGATACGCAGTATTTT.

Only a few counts were recorded for this clone. V gene TRBV9 combines with J gene TRBJ2-5; D possibly corresponds to TRBD2 (6 bases). This CDR3 is built from 16 residues. The V end lost 0 bases, the J end lost 5 bases, and 17 bases lay between the germline ends. Germline V lookup: CDR1 SGDLS, CDR2 YYNGEE. The CDR3 protein is CASSVAPSVVGETQYF. The CDR3 nucleotides are TGTGCCAGCAGCGTAGCCCCTAGCGTCGTTGGGGAGACCCAGTACTTC. Together with reference TRBV9 and TRBJ2-5, the CDR3 gives the full variable domain: DSGVTQTPKHLITATGQRVTLRCSPRSGDLSVYWYQQSLDQGLQFLIQYYNGEERAKGNILERFSAQQFPDLHSELNLSSLELGDSALYFCASSVAPSVVGETQYFGPGTRLLVL.

CDR3 loop: CASSETGLTLGSPLHF. The CDR3, as DNA: TGTGCCAGCAGTGAGACGGGACTGACGTTAGGGTCACCCCTCCACTTT. This chain joins TRBV28 and TRBJ1-6; tentative D call: TRBD1 (5 bases). Trimming shortened V by 5 bases and J by 10 bases, and 21 bases separated the two germline ends. The CDR3 is 16 residues long. The germline CDR1 and CDR2 sequences are MDHEN and SYDVKM. Full variable domain (outside the CDR3, taken from reference TRBV28 and TRBJ1-6): DVKVTQSSRYLVKRTGEKVFLECVQDMDHENMFWYRQDPGLGLRLIYFSYDVKMKEKGDIPEGYSVSREKKERFSLILESASTNQTSMYLCASSETGLTLGSPLHFGNGTRLTVT.

The chain recombines TRBV7-2 with TRBJ2-3; 12 bases are a match to TRBD2. The CDR3 contains 17 residues. The germline V gene has CDR1 SGHTA and CDR2 FQGNSA. With 1 base clipped from V and 6 bases from J, the junction kept 8 bases outside the gene matches. This CDR3 is CASSLGLLAGGGDTQYF. Written as DNA, the CDR3 is TGTGCCAGCAGCTTAGGACTACTAGCGGGGGGAGGCGATACGCAGTATTTT. The whole variable domain, filled in from reference TRBV7-2 and TRBJ2-3, reads GAGVSQSPSNKVTEKGKDVELRCDPISGHTALYWYRQSLGQGLEFLIYFQGNSAPDKSGLPSDRFSAERTGGSVSTLTIQRTQQEDSAVYLCASSLGLLAGGGDTQYFGPGTRLTVL.

This clone was seen at least ten times. This chain joins TRBV7-2 and TRBJ1-1; no clear D. CDR1 SGHTA and CDR2 FQGNSA come from the germline V gene. This CDR3 region has 14 residues. The ends were cut back, 5 bases at V and 1 base at J, with 11 bases in the middle. The CDR3 is CASSKMAQNTEAFF. The DNA of the CDR3 is TGTGCCAGCAGCAAGATGGCCCAGAACACTGAAGCTTTCTTT.

This clone was picked up one time. The chain carries TRBV21-1 and TRBJ1-1; TRBD1 is the table's D call, not checked against the DNA. TRBV21-1 is annotated as a pseudogene. The CDR3 is 18 amino acids. The CDR3 is CASSRVGARGHMNTEAFF. In DNA, the CDR3 is TGTGCCAGCAGCCGCGTTGGGGCTAGGGGACACATGAACACTGAAGCTTTCTTT.

The DNA for the CDR3 is TGCGCCAGCAGGGCGGGGGGTGAGCAGTTCTTC. Its translation: CASRAGGEQFF. The chain recombines TRBV5-1 with TRBJ2-1; 8 bases are shared with TRBD2. The CDR3 is 11 residues long. The germline V gene has CDR1 SGHRS and CDR2 YFSETQ. V lost 5 bases, J lost 9 bases, and 1 base stayed unmatched.